These 14 T cell receptor beta chains originate from one sample sequenced in a study of blood T cell repertoires in COVID-19. Profiling relied on immunoSEQ multiplex PCR, and the TCRdb table lists in-frame clones only, not all of them. The table includes roughly 150,000 clones, around 85% detected once. The sequenced sample consisted of peripheral blood. Receptors were obtained from a man at least 80 years old with COVID-19, enrolled during active disease.

The chain is built from TRBV5-1 and TRBJ1-1; 8 nucleotides match TRBD1. Germline V CDR1 and CDR2: SGHRS, YFSETQ. The length of the CDR3 is 15 residues. V trimming: 2 bases; J trimming: 4 bases; junction bases outside the gene matches: 7. The CDR3 coding sequence is TGCGCCAGCAGCTTCTTCAGGGGGCCAATCACTGAAGCTTTCTTT. It yields the protein CASSFFRGPITEAFF. Together with reference TRBV5-1 and TRBJ1-1, the CDR3 gives the full variable domain: KAGVTQTPRYLIKTRGQQVTLSCSPISGHRSVSWYQQTPGQGLQFLFEYFSETQRNKGNFPGRFSGRQFSNSRSEMNVSTLELGDSALYLCASSFFRGPITEAFFGQGTRLTVV.

The chain joins TRBV12-5 to TRBJ1-4; D may be TRBD1 (6 bases). The CDR3 is 21 residues long. CDR1 is LGHNT, CDR2 FRNRAP, per germline. V was clipped by 2 bases and J by 0 bases, with 25 bases between them. The CDR3 protein is CASGLTTMAGVLFATNEKLFF. CDR3 DNA: TGTGCTAGTGGTTTGACAACGATGGCAGGGGTCCTATTTGCAACTAATGAAAAACTGTTTTTT.

The chain recombines TRBV27 with TRBJ2-7; tentatively, D is TRBD2 (6 bases). V was clipped by 5 bases and J by 4 bases, with 12 bases between them. The V gene's germline CDR1 is MNHEY and CDR2 SMNVEV (reference sequence). This CDR3 has 13 residues. This chain's CDR3 is CASSKTGVYEQYF. In nucleotides, the CDR3 is TGTGCCAGCAGTAAAACGGGAGTTTACGAGCAGTACTTC.

The chain has TRBV28 and TRBJ1-2; the match to TRBD1 covers 8 bases. The length of the CDR3 is 13 residues. Germline V gives CDR1 MDHEN, CDR2 SYDVKM. Trimming removed 3 bases from V and 7 bases from J; junction bases left unmatched: 4. This CDR3 is CASSLGQEAGYTF. The CDR3 coding sequence is TGTGCCAGCAGTTTGGGACAGGAAGCTGGCTACACCTTC.

The chain couples TRBV4-2 to TRBJ1-1, with D hard to call. Germline V gene lookup returns CDR1 LGHNA and CDR2 YNFKEQ. The V end lost 1 base, the J end lost 11 bases, and 17 bases lay between the germline ends. The CDR3 totals 14 residues. In DNA form, the CDR3 reads TGTGCCAGCAGCCAAGTCGGGAATCCTGGGCTGGCTTTCTTT. It yields the protein CASSQVGNPGLAFF.

The gene calls are TRBV28 and TRBJ1-4; maybe TRBD1 (5 bases). Germline values: CDR1 MDHEN, CDR2 SYDVKM. The CDR3 totals 15 residues. V was trimmed by 7 bases and J by 7 bases, leaving 19 bases between them. The CDR3 reads CASKVSQGPSEKLFF. CDR3 nucleotide sequence: TGTGCCAGCAAGGTATCTCAGGGCCCTAGTGAAAAACTGTTTTTT.

The genes are TRBV5-1 and TRBJ2-2, with D perhaps TRBD2 (6 bases). With 6 bases removed from V and 1 base from J, the gap between germline ends came to 13 bases. The CDR3 loop spans 15 amino acids. Germline V gene sequence: CDR1 SGHRS, CDR2 YFSETQ. The CDR3 DNA sequence: TGCGCCAGCACCTCGGGTAGCGGGAACACCGGGGAGCTGTTTTTT. Protein: CASTSGSGNTGELFF.

The CDR3 is CASSQGQPNGYTF. CDR3 sequence (DNA): TGTGCCAGCAGCCAGGGACAGCCGAACGGCTACACCTTC. This chain joins TRBV7-2 and TRBJ1-2; TRBD1 aligns across 7 bases. The CDR3 is 13 residues long. Germline values: CDR1 SGHTA, CDR2 FQGNSA. Unmatched junction bases numbered 8, after V lost 5 bases and J lost 8 bases.

This rearrangement joins TRBV6-6 to TRBJ1-2; D gene ambiguous. Trimming took 3 bases from V and 6 from J, leaving 8 bases between them. This CDR3 is built from 12 residues. The germline V gene has CDR1 MNHNY and CDR2 SVGAGI (reference sequence). CDR3 loop: CASSYSGDGYTF. CDR3 DNA: TGTGCCAGCAGTTATTCAGGCGATGGCTACACCTTC.

This clone was counted a single time. The chain employs TRBV7-8 and TRBJ2-2, with D hard to call. The CDR3 covers 16 residues. Trimming stripped 5 bases from V and 4 bases from J, with 17 bases between. CDR1 is SGHVS and CDR2 is FQNEAQ in the germline V gene. CDR3 in amino acids: CASSARVVRGTGELFF. The CDR3 coding sequence is TGTGCCAGCAGCGCCCGGGTGGTGCGAGGCACCGGGGAGCTGTTTTTT.

The chain recombines TRBV10-2 with TRBJ2-7; 9 bases line up with TRBD2. Germline V gene sequence: CDR1 WSHSY, CDR2 SAAADI. J gave up 8 bases and V 2 bases, and 7 bases lay outside the gene matches. The CDR3 contains 14 residues. DNA for the CDR3: TGCGCCAGCAGTGAGCAGGGCGGGGGGGCCAAGCAGTACTTC. Translated, it gives CASSEQGGGAKQYF.

The chain has TRBV28 and TRBJ1-6; 8 bases are shared with TRBD1. This CDR3 spans 17 amino acids. V lost 3 bases and J lost 0; bases outside the gene matches: 4. Germline lookup yields CDR1 MDHEN and CDR2 SYDVKM. The DNA of the CDR3 is TGTGCCAGCAGTTTCCGGCAGGGGGCCTCCTATAATTCACCCCTCCACTTT. Translating gives CASSFRQGASYNSPLHF.

This chain connects TRBV11-2 to TRBJ1-4; maybe TRBD1 (5 bases). The CDR3 contains 14 residues. V was trimmed by 0 bases and J by 8 bases, leaving 10 bases between them. Germline-derived CDR1 and CDR2 are SGHAT and FQNNGV. The CDR3 DNA reads as TGTGCCAGCAGCTTAGACAGGGTGGGGGAAAAACTGTTTTTT. Its protein product is CASSLDRVGEKLFF.

This clone was detected once. This chain connects TRBV9 to TRBJ2-2; the D is unclear. Trimming took 4 bases from V and 3 from J, leaving 16 bases between them. This CDR3 region has 16 residues. Germline V lookup: CDR1 SGDLS, CDR2 YYNGEE. CDR3 in DNA: TGTGCCAGCAGCCCCCGGAACTTGGGCGACACCGGGGAGCTGTTTTTT. Translated, it gives CASSPRNLGDTGELFF.